Shown below are 30 T cell receptor beta chains from a single sample sequenced in a study of T cell repertoires in cytomegalovirus infection. For these receptors, no antigen is known. TCRdb reprocessed the reads via MiXCR and lists one record per CDR3 protein. The sample carries about 74,000 distinct CDR3 sequences, 28% recorded once. The sequencing here drew on CD8+ T cells from cultured PBMCs, taken from culture after CMV antigen stimulation. Receptors originate from a human donor in good health (CMV status not recorded). Some clones in this sample may be carry-over from other donors' samples.

The CDR3 DNA reads TGTGCCAGCAGCTTGGGAGGGCAGCGGGGGACTGAGCAGTTCTTC. Its translation is CASSLGGQRGTEQFF. V gene TRBV5-4 combines with J gene TRBJ2-1, with 8 nucleotides matching TRBD2. The CDR3 consists of 15 residues. Germline V lookup: CDR1 SGHNT, CDR2 YYREEE (reference sequence). J was trimmed by 9 bases and V by 0 bases; bases with no gene match: 8.

V and J are TRBV11-2 and TRBJ2-7; tentative D call: TRBD2 (7 bases). Trimming left V 4 bases short and J 5 bases short, with 12 bases between. This CDR3 spans 13 amino acids. CDR1 is SGHAT, CDR2 FQNNGV, per germline. In DNA, the CDR3 is TGTGCCAGCAGCTCCGGGGGGCTCCACGAGCAGTACTTC. Translated, it gives CASSSGGLHEQYF.

In this sample, this clonotype turned up many times. The V call is TRBV7-2, the J call TRBJ1-5; TRBD1 is a possible D gene (6 bases). Germline V CDR1 and CDR2: SGHTA, FQGNSA. Trimming cost V 4 bases and J 9 bases, with 19 bases left between them. The CDR3 spans 15 residues. In DNA, the CDR3 is TGTGCCAGCAGCTCCCTGGGGGGTTCAGGGGTGCCCCAGCATTTT. Residues: CASSSLGGSGVPQHF.

The chain is built from TRBV24-1 and TRBJ2-1, with D perhaps TRBD1 (5 bases). The length of the CDR3 is 14 residues. The germline V gene encodes CDR1 KGHDR and CDR2 SFDVKD. Trimming pared 4 bases from V and 9 bases from J, leaving 15 bases between. The CDR3 sequence: CATSEGLGSSEQFF. The CDR3 DNA is TGTGCCACCAGTGAGGGGCTAGGGTCCTCTGAGCAGTTCTTC.

As regards this clonotype: One junction end disagrees with the germline gene, perhaps due to a read error. The rearrangement uses TRBV5-3 and TRBJ1-6; 7 bases fit TRBD1. TRBV5-3 is designated an ORF whose function remains uncertain. This CDR3 is 14 amino acids long. The DNA of the CDR3 is TGTGCCAGCAGCTTGGATGGGACAGTTTCACCCCTCCACTTT. Protein sequence: CASSLDGTVSPLHF.

This chain uses TRBV4-1 with TRBJ2-4, with 8 positions matching TRBD1. CDR3 size: 15 residues. Germline CDR1 is MGHRA and CDR2 is YSYEKL. J gave up 4 bases and V 4 bases, and 6 bases lay outside the gene matches. The chain's CDR3 is CASSLRTGRKNIQYF. The DNA for the CDR3 is TGCGCCAGCAGCCTTCGGACAGGGCGGAAAAACATTCAGTACTTC.

This clonotype was counted a few times. The chain couples TRBV6-2 or TRBV6-3 to TRBJ2-1, with D maybe TRBD2 (5 bases). V was trimmed by 9 bases and J by 3 bases, leaving 15 bases between them. This CDR3 comprises 14 residues. Germline-derived CDR1 and CDR2 are MNHEY and SVGEGT. DNA for the CDR3: TGTGCCAGTATGGGGAGTTGGAACTACAATGAGCAGTTCTTC. Its protein product is CASMGSWNYNEQFF.

The chain employs TRBV28 and TRBJ2-7; D possibly uses TRBD1 or TRBD2 (5 bases each). The V gene's germline CDR1 is MDHEN and CDR2 SYDVKM. CDR3 length: 13 amino acids. Trimming took 5 bases from V and 6 from J, leaving 14 bases between them. CDR3 protein: CASSVTSRGEQYF. The CDR3 coding sequence is TGTGCCAGCAGTGTTACTAGTAGGGGCGAGCAGTACTTC.

This sequence joins TRBV4-3 and TRBJ2-3; D is unresolved. The CDR3 loop spans 14 amino acids. The germline gives CDR1 LGHNA, CDR2 YSLEER. V was pared by 2 bases and J by 6 bases, with 12 bases between. CDR3 amino acids: CASSQSTVGDTQYF. CDR3 DNA sequence: TGCGCCAGCAGCCAATCCACAGTGGGGGATACGCAGTATTTT.

V gene TRBV19 combines with J gene TRBJ2-2; 8 bases fit TRBD2. The CDR3 is made up of 16 amino acids. Germline CDR1 reads LNHDA; CDR2 reads SQIVND (reference sequence). The V segment lost 0 bases and the J segment 3 bases; nucleotides outside the gene matches: 3. CDR3 loop: CASSIDQLADTGELFF. In DNA form, the CDR3 reads TGTGCCAGTAGTATAGATCAACTAGCGGACACCGGGGAGCTGTTTTTT.

On this clonotype itself: The junction shows a germline mismatch at one end, possibly a read error. The chain combines TRBV20-1 with TRBJ2-7; either TRBD1 or TRBD2 may supply D (5 bases each). Germline-derived CDR1 and CDR2 are DFQATT and SNEGSKA (reference sequence). This CDR3 has 13 amino acids. The CDR3 is CSARGASSYEQYF. The CDR3 DNA follows: TGCAGTGCCAGAGGGGCAAGCTCCTACGAGCAGTACTTC.

The chain is built from TRBV2 and TRBJ2-3; D perhaps matches TRBD2 (5 bases). The CDR3 runs 16 residues. Trimming took off 0 bases at V and 6 bases at J, with 16 bases between the two ends. Germline CDR1 reads SNHLY; CDR2 reads FYNNEI. CDR3 sequence reads: CASSEAQRPIGDTQYF. CDR3 coding DNA: TGTGCCAGCAGTGAAGCCCAGCGGCCAATCGGGGATACGCAGTATTTT.

This clonotype was recorded many times. The chain uses TRBV24-1 and TRBJ2-1, with 8 bases aligning to TRBD1. The CDR3 covers 18 residues. Germline lookup yields CDR1 KGHDR and CDR2 SFDVKD. V lost 3 bases, J lost 6 bases, and 15 bases stayed unmatched. The CDR3 region is CATSDPLPTGEGTNEQFF. The CDR3 nucleotides read TGTGCCACCAGTGATCCGTTGCCGACAGGGGAAGGTACCAATGAGCAGTTCTTC.

This clonotype was detected ten times or more. V gene TRBV28 combines with J gene TRBJ1-5; D unclear. The CDR3 extends over 14 amino acids. CDR1 is MDHEN, CDR2 SYDVKM, per germline. V was clipped by 1 base and J by 4 bases, with 8 bases between them. CDR3 protein: CASSLSGSNQPQHF. Written as DNA, the CDR3 is TGTGCCAGCAGTTTATCCGGGAGTAATCAGCCCCAGCATTTT.

The chain has TRBV6-2 or TRBV6-3 and TRBJ2-1; 7 nucleotides agree with TRBD2. The CDR3 length is 17 residues. Germline-derived CDR1 and CDR2 are MNHEY and SVGEGT. Germline trimming cut 0 bases from V and 3 bases from J; bases unmatched to any gene: 8. CDR3 in DNA: TGTGCCAGCAGTTACTCGTACGAGGGCGGGGGCTACAATGAGCAGTTCTTC. Its translation: CASSYSYEGGGYNEQFF.

The chain combines TRBV11-3 with TRBJ2-2; 13 nucleotides match TRBD2. The germline V gene has CDR1 SGHNT and CDR2 YENEEA. The trim removed 5 bases at V and 4 bases at J, leaving 7 bases unmatched. The CDR3 consists of 17 residues. For the CDR3, the DNA is TGTGCCAGCAGCCCCGACGGACTAGCGGGAGTCACCGGGGAGCTGTTTTTT. Translation: CASSPDGLAGVTGELFF.

This clonotype appeared a few times. CDR3 DNA sequence: TGTGCCAGCAGCCCGTTCCCCGGGGAGCTGTTTTTT. Residues: CASSPFPGELFF. The rearrangement joins TRBV27 to TRBJ2-2; D is unresolved. Trimming removed 6 bases at V and 6 bases at J, with 8 bases between. This CDR3 comprises 12 residues. Germline values: CDR1 MNHEY, CDR2 SMNVEV (reference sequence).

The rearrangement joins TRBV19 to TRBJ2-4; 7 bases match TRBD1. The ends lost 3 bases at V and 0 bases at J; junction bases unmatched: 8. Germline V gene sequence: CDR1 LNHDA, CDR2 SQIVND (reference sequence). The CDR3 is 17 residues long. DNA of the CDR3: TGTGCCAGTAGTATGGGGACAGACTATCTAGCCAAAAACATTCAGTACTTC. It is translated as CASSMGTDYLAKNIQYF.

This clonotype was seen more than once but under ten times. The CDR3 loop reads CSALGQVLGQPQHF. The CDR3 DNA reads as TGCAGTGCTCTAGGACAGGTCCTAGGTCAGCCCCAGCATTTT. The chain links TRBV20-1 to TRBJ1-5; 7 bases map to TRBD1. This CDR3 is 14 amino acids long. CDR1 and CDR2 from the germline V gene are DFQATT and SNEGSKA (reference sequence). Trimming cost V 5 bases and J 6 bases; bases outside gene matches: 10.

The CDR3 sequence is CASSQPFGNANRGDGYTF. The CDR3 coding sequence is TGTGCCAGTAGCCAACCCTTCGGGAACGCAAATCGGGGTGATGGCTACACCTTC. V gene TRBV19 combines with J gene TRBJ1-2; D unresolved. The CDR3 extends over 18 amino acids. Germline V gene lookup returns CDR1 LNHDA and CDR2 SQIVND (reference sequence). Trimming stripped 6 bases from V and 6 bases from J, with 29 bases between.

The chain uses TRBV4-1 and TRBJ2-6; no firm D call. The CDR3 is 13 amino acids. Looked up from germline, CDR1 is MGHRA and CDR2 is YSYEKL. V lost 2 bases and J lost 3, with 2 bases in between. DNA for the CDR3: TGCGCCAGCAGCCAATTTGGGGCCAACGTCCTGACTTTC. Protein sequence: CASSQFGANVLTF.

V usage is TRBV27 and J usage is TRBJ1-1, with 7 bases fitting TRBD1. Germline CDR1 and CDR2: MNHEY and SMNVEV (reference sequence). After removal of 5 bases from V and 2 bases from J, the junction contained 8 bases not matched to a gene. The CDR3 extends over 15 amino acids. CDR3 in amino acids: CASSLYTGVNTEAFF. CDR3 nucleotides: TGTGCCAGCAGTCTTTATACAGGGGTTAACACTGAAGCTTTCTTT.

The chain couples TRBV7-1 to TRBJ2-3; 11 bases align to TRBD1. TRBV7-1 is noted as an ORF with a role that remains uncertain. V was clipped by 3 bases and J by 5 bases; unmatched bases: 10. The CDR3 covers 17 residues. The CDR3 DNA reads as TGTGCCAGCAGCTCTAGGGGGGGGACAGGGGGACGAGATACGCAGTATTTT. As protein: CASSSRGGTGGRDTQYF.

The chain employs TRBV20-1 and TRBJ2-7, with 14 bases that match TRBD2. The CDR3 has 15 amino acids. V lost 5 bases and J lost 3; bases outside the gene matches: 6. Germline CDR1 reads DFQATT; CDR2 reads SNEGSKA (reference sequence). In DNA, the CDR3 is TGCAGTGCTCAGGTCGGGACTAGCGGGAGCTACGAGCAGTACTTC. Translated, it gives CSAQVGTSGSYEQYF.

This clonotype was observed a few times. This sequence joins TRBV6-2 or TRBV6-3 and TRBJ2-1, with 11 bases lining up with TRBD2. This CDR3 is built from 22 residues. Germline V gene data show CDR1 as MNHEY and CDR2 as SVGEGT. The J segment lost 6 bases and the V segment lost 3 bases, leaving 25 bases of the junction unmatched. The CDR3 DNA sequence: TGTGCCAGCAGTTATTATGAAGAGGAGCCCCCCACTAGCGGGAGCCTCGGCAATGAGCAGTTCTTC. This encodes CASSYYEEEPPTSGSLGNEQFF.

This clonotype appeared a few times. This rearrangement joins TRBV19 to TRBJ1-1; unclear D gene. Trimming took off 5 bases at V and 2 bases at J, with 15 bases between the two ends. This CDR3 contains 15 residues. Germline-derived CDR1 and CDR2 are LNHDA and SQIVND (reference sequence). CDR3 nucleotide sequence: TGTGCCAGTAGTCTCACAGAGGGTCCTAACACTGAAGCTTTCTTT. Amino acids: CASSLTEGPNTEAFF.

This rearrangement joins TRBV5-1 to TRBJ2-2; TRBD1 agrees at 9 bases. The CDR3 extends over 14 amino acids. The J segment lost 6 bases and the V segment lost 3 bases, leaving 3 bases of the junction unmatched. CDR1 SGHRS and CDR2 YFSETQ come from the germline V gene. Written as DNA, the CDR3 is TGCGCCAGCAGCTACCGGACAGGGGCCGGGGAGCTGTTTTTT. Translating it yields CASSYRTGAGELFF.

The J gene is TRBJ1-2, the V gene TRBV4-1; weak D call: TRBD1 (5 bases). Germline V gives CDR1 MGHRA, CDR2 YSYEKL. The CDR3 totals 15 residues. Trimming left V 0 bases short and J 4 bases short, with 12 bases between. In DNA, the CDR3 is TGCGCCAGCAGCCAAGATCTCGGCAGGGCCTATGGCTACACCTTC. Its protein is CASSQDLGRAYGYTF.

This clonotype was picked up a small number of times. DNA for the CDR3: TGTGCCAGCAGACCCTTGGCTGTCTACGAGCAGTACTTC. Protein product: CASRPLAVYEQYF. The V and J genes are TRBV28 and TRBJ2-7; the D is unclear. The germline CDR1 and CDR2 sequences are MDHEN and SYDVKM. Trimming cost V 6 bases and J 3 bases, with 12 bases left between them. This CDR3 is 13 amino acids long.

The J gene is TRBJ2-5, the V gene TRBV2; D may be TRBD1 or TRBD2 (5 bases each). CDR1 is SNHLY, CDR2 FYNNEI, per germline. CDR3 length: 15 residues. The germline V and J ends were trimmed by 1 base and 0 bases, with 9 bases remaining between them. The CDR3, as DNA: TGTGCCAGCAGTGAAGAGAGGGGTTACCAAGAGACCCAGTACTTC. It yields the protein CASSEERGYQETQYF.